A single sample gave rise to the 22 T cell receptor beta chains below, sequenced in a study of CD8 T cells in cerebrospinal fluid in Alzheimer's disease. From its re-call of the 10x single-cell sequencing reads, TCRdb lists each CDR3 protein once, without DNA. The table lists some 250 distinct CDR3 sequences. The specimen sequenced was cerebrospinal fluid. Source of these receptors: a human donor in good health.

This clonotype ranks as large in terms of frequency. CDR3 residues: CASSFQGVAGNTIYF. The V call is TRBV5-1, the J call TRBJ1-3. CDR3 length: 15 amino acids. Germline CDR1 reads SGHRS; CDR2 reads YFSETQ.

This clonotype is deemed hyperexpanded (1% or more) by its frequency. The chain links TRBV4-3 to TRBJ2-3. CDR3 length: 14 residues. The germline gives CDR1 LGHNA, CDR2 YSLEER. The CDR3 sequence: CASSPGGERDTQYF.

This clonotype registers hyperexpanded (1% or more) by frequency. V is TRBV28 and J is TRBJ2-7; there is no DNA to check the TCRdb D call of TRBD2. This CDR3 comprises 14 residues. CDR1 MDHEN and CDR2 SYDVKM come from the germline V gene. The CDR3 protein is CASRTTSGSYEQYF.

This clonotype is deemed medium-sized by its frequency. This chain uses TRBV6-2 or TRBV6-3 with TRBJ2-1; checking the TCRdb D call of TRBD1 is not possible without DNA. Germline V gives CDR1 MNHEY, CDR2 SVGEGT. This CDR3 contains 19 residues. The CDR3 region is CASSRLDRGKGRVDNEQFF.

Considering frequency, this clonotype is large. This chain joins TRBV3-1 and TRBJ1-5. The length of the CDR3 is 13 residues. The V gene's germline CDR1 is LGHDT and CDR2 YNNKEL (reference sequence). CDR3 region: CASSQGTDQPQHF.

This clonotype shows up as medium-sized (0.01 to 0.1%) by frequency. The genes are TRBV12-3 or TRBV12-4 and TRBJ1-1; no DNA is available, so the TRBD1 call from TCRdb remains unchecked. The CDR3 runs to 12 residues. CDR3 amino acids: CASSFWGTEAFF.

This clonotype shows up as medium-sized (0.01 to 0.1%) by frequency. V is TRBV20-1 and J is TRBJ2-5; as DNA is missing, the TRBD1 call by TCRdb cannot be tested. Germline CDR1 and CDR2: DFQATT and SNEGSKA (reference sequence). This CDR3 contains 17 residues. The CDR3 here is CSARDWSTGPKGETQYF.

By frequency, this clonotype registers large (0.1 to 1%). The chain joins TRBV5-1 to TRBJ2-3; without DNA, the TCRdb call of TRBD2 cannot be checked. The CDR3 is 17 residues long. Per germline, CDR1 SGHRS and CDR2 YFSETQ. This CDR3 reads CASSLSIAGAHTDTQYF.

Considering frequency, this clonotype is large. V gene TRBV7-9 combines with J gene TRBJ2-3; lacking DNA, the TRBD1 call made by TCRdb goes unchecked. The CDR3 consists of 17 residues. The germline CDR1 and CDR2 sequences are SEHNR and FQNEAQ (reference sequence). CDR3 in amino acids: CASSFIPGQGATDTQYF. The variable domain in full, with the rest retrieved from reference TRBV7-9 and TRBJ2-3, is DTGVSQNPRHKITKRGQNVTFRCDPISEHNRLYWYRQTLGQGPEFLTYFQNEAQLEKSRLLSDRFSAERPKGSFSTLEIQRTEQGDSAMYLCASSFIPGQGATDTQYFGPGTRLTVL.

Judged by frequency, this clonotype is medium-sized. The genes are TRBV9 and TRBJ2-7; TCRdb picks TRBD2, but there is no DNA to check that call. This CDR3 has 15 amino acids. Per germline, CDR1 SGDLS and CDR2 YYNGEE. Here the CDR3 reads CASSVDEGVWYEQYF.

This clonotype is called medium-sized based on its frequency. The chain has TRBV2 and TRBJ2-3; no DNA is available, so the TRBD1 call from TCRdb remains unchecked. The CDR3 runs to 15 residues. CDR1 is SNHLY and CDR2 is FYNNEI in the germline V gene. The CDR3 spells CASSARQGGTDTQYF.

According to its frequency, this clonotype is medium-sized. The V and J genes are TRBV7-9 and TRBJ2-6; checking the TCRdb D call of TRBD1 is not possible without DNA. The germline CDR1 and CDR2 sequences are SEHNR and FQNEAQ (reference sequence). This CDR3 is built from 20 residues. The CDR3 sequence: CASSARRGAIQDSGANVLTF.

This clonotype is labeled medium-sized (0.01 to 0.1%) based on frequency. This chain's CDR3 is CASSLYGGGYGYTF. The chain recombines TRBV7-9 with TRBJ1-2; TCRdb calls TRBD1, which cannot be checked without DNA. Germline CDR1 SEHNR, CDR2 FQNEAQ (reference sequence). This CDR3 contains 14 residues. Full variable domain (rest looked up from reference TRBV7-9 and TRBJ1-2): DTGVSQNPRHKITKRGQNVTFRCDPISEHNRLYWYRQTLGQGPEFLTYFQNEAQLEKSRLLSDRFSAERPKGSFSTLEIQRTEQGDSAMYLCASSLYGGGYGYTFGSGTRLTVV.

This clonotype is hyperexpanded (1% or more) by frequency. This chain uses TRBV10-3 with TRBJ2-7; there is no DNA to check the TCRdb D call of TRBD2. Germline loops: CDR1 ENHRY, CDR2 SYGVKD. This CDR3 contains 16 residues. Here the CDR3 reads CAISLREAILTYEQYF.

This clonotype is labeled large (0.1 to 1%) based on frequency. J is TRBJ2-5 and V is TRBV12-3 or TRBV12-4; TCRdb designates TRBD1, a call that cannot be tested without DNA. CDR3 length: 14 amino acids. Here the CDR3 reads CASSTRQGEGTQYF.

This clonotype is deemed large by its frequency. The V and J genes are TRBV7-8 and TRBJ1-5; TCRdb reports TRBD1, a call that lacks DNA to check it against. The CDR3 extends over 14 amino acids. Germline V lookup: CDR1 SGHVS, CDR2 FQNEAQ. The CDR3 spells CASSLGASNQPQHF.

This clonotype is medium-sized (0.01 to 0.1%) by frequency. The chain employs TRBV19 and TRBJ2-1; lacking DNA, the TRBD1 call made by TCRdb goes unchecked. The CDR3 is 15 amino acids. CDR1 and CDR2 from the germline V gene are LNHDA and SQIVND (reference sequence). The CDR3 sequence: CASIPPGQGDSEQFF.

Judged by frequency, this clonotype is large. This rearrangement joins TRBV20-1 to TRBJ1-3; TCRdb proposes TRBD1, but this gene call is untestable without DNA. This CDR3 contains 16 residues. The germline CDR1 and CDR2 sequences are DFQATT and SNEGSKA (reference sequence). This CDR3 reads CSARGDPQGVGNTIYF.

Considering frequency, this clonotype is medium-sized. This chain uses TRBV19 with TRBJ2-7; the TRBD1 assignment by TCRdb is unverifiable without DNA. The CDR3 runs to 11 residues. Germline V lookup: CDR1 LNHDA, CDR2 SQIVND (reference sequence). CDR3: CATGQALQQYF.

According to its frequency, this clonotype is hyperexpanded. CDR3 amino acids: CASSYGIGNTIYF. V gene TRBV12-3 or TRBV12-4 combines with J gene TRBJ1-3. CDR3 size: 13 residues.

Measured by frequency, this clonotype is large. The chain recombines TRBV7-9 with TRBJ1-1; TCRdb's D gene call, TRBD1, goes unchecked for lack of DNA. The CDR3 length is 12 residues. Germline CDR1 and CDR2: SEHNR and FQNEAQ (reference sequence). The CDR3: CASGLAGSEAFF.

Its frequency marks this clonotype as medium-sized. The chain links TRBV20-1 to TRBJ2-1. The germline CDR1 and CDR2 sequences are DFQATT and SNEGSKA (reference sequence). The CDR3 covers 12 residues. This CDR3 is CSARDSSSLQFF.